The sequence of this T cell receptor (beta chain) was determined in a study of cytomegalovirus exposure and HLA in healthy donors. Notes on the study in general: TCR beta chain V- and J-gene trimming was linked, in a later analysis, to a missense variant in DCLRE1C.

To note about this clone: Its target is not known.

Germline V gene sequence: CDR1 SGHRS, CDR2 YFSETQ. The CDR3 contains 14 residues. The V and J ends lost 0 bases and 5 bases, in that order; junction bases with no gene match: 4. PCR involved 60 Vbeta and 13 Jbeta primers. The repertoire was sequenced with immunoSEQ multiplex PCR; TCRdb's copy has only in-frame clones and lacks some. The sample consists of nearly 110,000 clones, more than 65% of them appearing once. The clonotype originates from a woman aged 50 to 60 in good health and CMV-seropositive. The chain has TRBV5-1 and TRBJ1-1; 7 bases match TRBD1. The material sequenced was PBMCs. The CDR3 DNA follows: TGCGCCAGCAGCTTGGAACAGGGGTTGACTGAAGCTTTCTTT. It codes for CASSLEQGLTEAFF.